Listed below are T cell receptor beta chains from one sample, sequenced in a study of T-cell reconstitution after alpha-beta-depleted transplantation in children. TCRdb passed the PCR reads through MiXCR, listing each CDR3 protein once. The repertoire holds 440,000 or so distinct CDR3 sequences, with around two fifths as singletons. The starting material was PBMCs, obtained before TCRalphabeta/CD19-depleted stem cell transplant. The receptors were gathered from a girl under 10 years old with aplastic anemia, due to receive a stem cell transplant. Each CDR3 is given with its conserved first and last residue. A D gene is named only where the DNA matches it firmly. Size is stated for part of the rows, as once, few or many counts, or as a class when the clone is expanded.

TRBJ2-2 TRBD1 many TRBV20-1 TGCAGTGCTAGAGATCTAGGGCCAGGGGGGAACACCGGGGAGCTGTTTTTT CSARDLGPGGNTGELFF
TRBJ1-5 - - TRBV6-2/TRBV6-3 TGTGCCAGCAGTTATGGTCCGGGGTCTAGCAATCAGCCCCAGCATTTT CASSYGPGSSNQPQHF
TRBJ1-5 - - TRBV23-1 TGCGCCAGCGGTCAAAAAGGGGGATTTCAGCCCCAGCATTTT CASGQKGGFQPQHF
TRBJ2-1 - - TRBV10-1 TGCGCCAGCATTAGCTTTATCAATGAGCAGTTCTTC CASISFINEQFF
TRBJ1-1 - few TRBV27 TGTGCCAGCAGTCCTTATGGGGTACAGGATGAAGCTTTCTTT CASSPYGVQDEAFF
TRBJ2-2 TRBD1 many TRBV5-1 TGCGCCAGCAGCCCGAGGACAGGAGGCGACACCGGGGAGCTGTTTTTT CASSPRTGGDTGELFF
TRBJ2-4 TRBD1 - TRBV20-1 TGCAGTGCTAGAGGACAGGGAGACATTCAGTACTTC CSARGQGDIQYF
TRBJ2-1 - - TRBV6-1 TGTGCCGGACCCCCCAACGGAGAGCTATTCTATAATGAGCAGTTCTTC CAGPPNGELFYNEQFF
TRBJ2-7 TRBD1 - TRBV15 TGTGCCACCAGCGGACGGACAGGGGACTACGAGCAGTACTTC CATSGRTGDYEQYF
TRBJ2-1 - once TRBV6-5 TGTGCCAGCAGTTACGACAGTGTGGGCTCCTACAATGAGCAGTTCTTC CASSYDSVGSYNEQFF
TRBJ2-5 - many TRBV5-1 TGTGCCAGCAGCTTAGAGGGTGAGACCCAGTACTTC CASSLEGETQYF
TRBJ1-1 TRBD1 many TRBV5-1 TGCGCCAGCAGCTCCCAGGGGGGTACTGAAGCTTTCTTT CASSSQGGTEAFF
TRBJ2-5 - few TRBV6-5 TGTGCCAGCAGACCCCATACGGAGACCCAGTACTTC CASRPHTETQYF
TRBJ2-1 - many TRBV7-2 TGTGCCAGCAGCTTAAAGAGGGAAAGGAGCAATGAGCAGTTCTTC CASSLKRERSNEQFF
TRBJ1-1 - - TRBV20-1 TGCAGTGCTAGGCCCGGGGGGACTGAAGCTTTCTTT CSARPGGTEAFF
TRBJ1-1 TRBD1 - TRBV7-9 TGTGCCAGCAGCTCAGAAGGGGGCCAGGGAACTGAAGCTTTCTTT CASSSEGGQGTEAFF
TRBJ2-1 TRBD2 few TRBV28 TGTGCCAGCAGTTTCCCGATGTTCCAGCGGGAGAACAATGAGCAGTTCTTC CASSFPMFQRENNEQFF
TRBJ2-1 - - TRBV4-2 TGTGCCAGCAGCCAAGATGTAAGACTCGGGTCCTACAATGAGCAGTTCTTC CASSQDVRLGSYNEQFF
TRBJ2-1 TRBD1 few TRBV27 TGTGCCAGCAGTATGGAAAGACAGGCAGGGGGCTACTACAATGAGCAGTTCTTC CASSMERQAGGYYNEQFF
TRBJ2-1 - many TRBV2 TGTGCCAGCATTACACTAACGGGAGATAGCTACAATGAGCAGTTCTTC CASITLTGDSYNEQFF
TRBJ2-5 TRBD2 many TRBV6-5 TGTGCCAGCAGTTACTCGAGACCAGCGGGAGGGCAAGAGACCCAGTACTTC CASSYSRPAGGQETQYF
TRBJ1-3 - many TRBV12-3/TRBV12-4 TGTGCCAGCAGGACAACGAGCTCTGGAAACACCATATATTTT CASRTTSSGNTIYF
TRBJ1-6 - - TRBV30 TGTGCCTGGAGTGCAGGCAGGGCGGATTCACCCCTCCACTTT CAWSAGRADSPLHF
TRBJ1-1 TRBD1 - TRBV27 TGTGCCAGCAGTTTATCGGGGGACAGAGAAGCTTTCTTT CASSLSGDREAFF
TRBJ2-3 TRBD2 - TRBV5-1 TGCGCCAGCAGCTCCCGGGACTACCGATCAGATACGCAGTATTTT CASSSRDYRSDTQYF